This TCR beta chain was obtained from a study of blood T cell repertoires in COVID-19. V shed 7 bases and J shed 0 bases, with 16 bases lying between them. The CDR3 has 15 amino acids. Germline CDR1 LNHDA, CDR2 SQIVND (reference sequence). Profiled with immunoSEQ multiplex PCR; TCRdb holds only in-frame clones, not every one. The table has under 170,000 clones, approximately 88% seen once. This sequence joins TRBV19 and TRBJ2-7; D remains ambiguous. The specimen sequenced was peripheral blood. The receptor comes from a man between 65 and 85 years old with acute or convalescent COVID-19. CDR3 coding DNA: TGTGCCAGTACCAACGGCCGCGGAAGCTCCTACGAGCAGTACTTC. It is translated as CASTNGRGSSYEQYF.